The next 30 T cell receptor beta chains were all read from a single sample in a study of cytomegalovirus exposure and HLA in healthy donors. PCR involved 60 Vbeta and 13 Jbeta primers. Only in-frame clones appear in the TCRdb table, and some are missing; sequencing was by immunoSEQ multiplex PCR. The data hold about 190,000 clones, with 77% observed a single time. Sequencing was performed on PBMCs. All receptors derive from a woman aged 30 to 39 in good health and CMV-seropositive.

The rearrangement uses TRBV4-2 and TRBJ2-7; D possibly corresponds to TRBD1 (5 bases). Trimming pared 3 bases from V and 2 bases from J, leaving 11 bases between. Germline CDR1 and CDR2: LGHNA and YNFKEQ. CDR3 length: 14 residues. In DNA form, the CDR3 reads TGTGCCAGCAGCCAGGCTGACAGAACCTACGAGCAGTACTTC. This encodes CASSQADRTYEQYF.

The chain joins TRBV11-2 to TRBJ2-7; 9 nucleotides align to TRBD1. Per the germline V gene, CDR1 is SGHAT and CDR2 is FQNNGV. CDR3 length: 15 residues. J was trimmed by 3 bases and V by 3 bases; bases with no gene match: 6. CDR3 residues: CASSLSRDRVYEQYF. CDR3 nucleotide sequence: TGTGCCAGCAGCTTGTCACGGGACAGGGTCTACGAGCAGTACTTC.

In this sample, this clone turned up once. This rearrangement joins TRBV2 to TRBJ2-7; 7 nucleotides line up with TRBD2. This CDR3 is 14 amino acids long. Germline-derived CDR1 and CDR2 are SNHLY and FYNNEI. Trimming took 8 bases from V and 4 from J; bases not matched to a gene: 11. CDR3 coding DNA: TGTGCCAGCCTACGACTAGCAAGGGAGTACGAGCAGTACTTC. Translated, it gives CASLRLAREYEQYF.

V usage is TRBV5-4 and J usage is TRBJ2-1, with TRBD2 matching 9 bases. Germline CDR1 SGHNT, CDR2 YYREEE (reference sequence). V trimming: 1 base; J trimming: 6 bases; junction bases outside the gene matches: 5. This CDR3 comprises 15 residues. The DNA for the CDR3 is TGTGCCAGCAGCTTGAGTAGCGGGAGACCCAATGAGCAGTTCTTC. Translated: CASSLSSGRPNEQFF.

In this sample, this clone turned up a few times. This chain links TRBV11-1 with TRBJ2-7; possibly TRBD1 for D (5 bases). Germline V lookup: CDR1 SGHAT, CDR2 FQDESV (reference sequence). This CDR3 contains 13 residues. V was clipped by 2 bases and J by 3 bases, with 8 bases between them. CDR3 protein: CASSLSRDYEQYF. The CDR3 coding sequence is TGTGCCAGCAGCTTATCCAGGGACTACGAGCAGTACTTC.

This clone was observed a single time. The chain uses TRBV28 and TRBJ2-7; D call uncertain. Looked up from germline, CDR1 is MDHEN and CDR2 is SYDVKM. V was shortened by 3 bases and J by 1 base, with 10 bases between the two germline ends. The CDR3 has 14 residues. CDR3 coding DNA: TGTGCCAGCAGTTTTCCGTCACTATCCTACGAGCAGTACTTC. Translating it yields CASSFPSLSYEQYF.

This rearrangement joins TRBV18 to TRBJ1-6, with TRBD1 matching over 8 bases. Germline CDR1 is KGHSH and CDR2 is LQKENI. CDR3 length: 14 residues. V shed 3 bases and J 7 bases; nucleotides not matched to a gene: 2. The CDR3 protein is CASSPGQANSPLHF. The CDR3 coding sequence is TGTGCCAGCTCACCGGGACAGGCAAATTCACCCCTCCACTTT.

This clone came up once. The chain has TRBV29-1 and TRBJ2-5, with D possibly being TRBD1 (5 bases). The CDR3 is made up of 12 amino acids. V was clipped by 4 bases and J by 7 bases, with 13 bases between them. CDR1 and CDR2 (germline): SQVTM, ANQGSEA. The CDR3 spells CSVGTSYWTQYF. The CDR3, as DNA: TGCAGCGTTGGGACATCCTACTGGACCCAGTACTTC.

The rearrangement joins TRBV7-7 to TRBJ2-2, with D perhaps TRBD1 (6 bases). The CDR3 is made up of 17 amino acids. In germline, CDR1 is SSHAT, CDR2 FNYEAQ (reference sequence). V dropped 5 bases and J dropped 1 base, with 17 bases sitting between them. The CDR3 region has the DNA TGTGCCAGCAGCCGCAGGGGCGGGCTGGGGAACACCGGGGAGCTGTTTTTT. Protein sequence: CASSRRGGLGNTGELFF.

This rearrangement joins TRBV7-9 to TRBJ2-1; 9 bases are a match to TRBD2. CDR1 SEHNR and CDR2 FQNEAQ come from the germline V gene (reference sequence). The length of the CDR3 is 16 residues. V dropped 5 bases and J dropped 6; count of bases not matched to a gene: 11. In DNA form, the CDR3 reads TGTGCCAGCAGCCAACGAAGAGGGCGGGAGGGCAATGAGCAGTTCTTC. Translation: CASSQRRGREGNEQFF.

This clone was recorded a few times. The chain links TRBV18 to TRBJ2-7; 9 bases map to TRBD1. V lost 4 bases, J lost 4 bases, and 11 bases stayed unmatched. CDR3 size: 16 residues. Germline V gives CDR1 KGHSH, CDR2 LQKENI. The CDR3 reads CASSQSMGQGGYEQYF. The CDR3 nucleotides read TGTGCCAGCTCACAATCAATGGGACAGGGAGGATACGAGCAGTACTTC.

This clone occurred a few times. V usage is TRBV6-1 and J usage is TRBJ2-3; 14 bases map to TRBD2. The V gene end was trimmed by 3 bases and the J gene end by 5 bases; junction bases not matched to a gene: 4. Germline assignment: CDR1 MNHNS and CDR2 SASEGT. There are 16 residues in the CDR3. In DNA form, the CDR3 reads TGTGCCAGCAGTGACCCGGGACTAGCGGGGGAAGATACGCAGTATTTT. Protein product: CASSDPGLAGEDTQYF.

The gene calls are TRBV11-2 and TRBJ1-4; tentative D call: TRBD1 (6 bases). The CDR3 contains 17 residues. Trimming took 3 bases from V and 7 from J, leaving 21 bases between them. Germline CDR1 and CDR2: SGHAT and FQNNGV. The CDR3 nucleotides are TGTGCCAGCAGCTTGATGTCGGGACACACACTCTTTGAAAAACTGTTTTTT. It encodes CASSLMSGHTLFEKLFF.

This sequence joins TRBV19 and TRBJ2-7; D not resolved. This CDR3 has 12 amino acids. The V and J ends lost 6 bases and 5 bases respectively, with 11 bases between them. Germline CDR1 and CDR2: LNHDA and SQIVND (reference sequence). CDR3 in DNA: TGTGCCAGTAGCATACCGAGTAACGAGCAGTACTTC. Protein sequence: CASSIPSNEQYF.

V gene TRBV19 combines with J gene TRBJ2-2; D perhaps matches TRBD2 (7 bases). V lost 8 bases and J lost 2, with 12 bases in between. The CDR3 has 14 residues. Germline CDR1 LNHDA, CDR2 SQIVND (reference sequence). This CDR3 reads CASYGGRNTGELFF. DNA for the CDR3: TGTGCCAGTTACGGGGGGCGCAACACCGGGGAGCTGTTTTTT.

This sequence joins TRBV9 and TRBJ2-7; D unclear. Per the germline V gene, CDR1 is SGDLS and CDR2 is YYNGEE. V shed 0 bases and J shed 2 bases, with 12 bases lying between them. CDR3 length: 15 residues. The CDR3 protein is CASSVGESAAYEQYF. CDR3 in DNA: TGTGCCAGCAGCGTAGGAGAGAGCGCGGCCTACGAGCAGTACTTC.

The V call is TRBV19, the J call TRBJ1-2, with 10 positions matching TRBD1. The V gene's germline CDR1 is LNHDA and CDR2 SQIVND (reference sequence). Trimming took 4 bases from V and 2 from J; bases not matched to a gene: 4. The CDR3 is 15 residues long. CDR3 DNA: TGTGCCAGTAGTAAACCGGGACAGGGGAACTATGGCTACACCTTC. As protein: CASSKPGQGNYGYTF.

This clone was observed once. This chain connects TRBV27 to TRBJ1-2; 11 bases map to TRBD1. Germline V gives CDR1 MNHEY, CDR2 SMNVEV (reference sequence). This CDR3 has 13 residues. V lost 5 bases to trimming and J lost 9 bases; unmatched junction nucleotides: 5. The CDR3, as DNA: TGTGCCAGCAGTGTGGGACAGGGGGTTAGCTACACCTTC. Translating it yields CASSVGQGVSYTF.

This sequence joins TRBV28 and TRBJ1-2; D might be TRBD1 (6 bases). The CDR3 contains 14 residues. Trimming cost V 3 bases and J 7 bases, with 15 bases left between them. Germline CDR1 reads MDHEN; CDR2 reads SYDVKM. The chain's CDR3 is CASSFSVTGTGYTF. CDR3 DNA: TGTGCCAGCAGTTTCTCAGTCACAGGGACTGGCTACACCTTC.

The chain couples TRBV7-2 to TRBJ2-1, with 13 bases matching TRBD2. In germline, CDR1 is SGHTA, CDR2 FQGNSA. Losses at the gene ends were 6 bases for V and 9 bases for J; bases not matched to a gene: 5. CDR3 length: 14 amino acids. The CDR3: CASSQLAGGGEQFF. Here the CDR3 DNA reads TGTGCCAGCAGTCAACTAGCGGGAGGGGGTGAGCAGTTCTTC.

The chain links TRBV9 to TRBJ1-2; 9 positions match TRBD1. CDR1 is SGDLS and CDR2 is YYNGEE in the germline V gene. V was pared by 2 bases and J by 6 bases, with 2 bases of the junction left unmatched. The CDR3 has 13 amino acids. The CDR3 sequence: CASSVGQGNGYTF. The CDR3 region has the DNA TGTGCCAGCAGCGTCGGACAGGGGAATGGCTACACCTTC.

V usage is TRBV7-9 and J usage is TRBJ1-1; D may be TRBD1 (6 bases). Trimming left V 1 base short and J 3 bases short, with 15 bases between. Germline V CDR1 and CDR2: SEHNR, FQNEAQ (reference sequence). This CDR3 comprises 16 residues. CDR3 nucleotide sequence: TGTGCCAGCAGCTTAGGGAGGTGGGGGCCCGACACTGAAGCTTTCTTT. This codes for CASSLGRWGPDTEAFF.

The rearrangement joins TRBV9 to TRBJ2-2, with a possible D match to TRBD1 (5 bases). Deletions cut 3 bases from V and 5 bases from J, with 11 bases between. Germline-derived CDR1 and CDR2 are SGDLS and YYNGEE. This CDR3 contains 14 residues. CDR3 DNA sequence: TGTGCCAGCAGCGCAACAGGCTTGACCGGGGAGCTGTTTTTT. This gives the protein CASSATGLTGELFF.

This chain links TRBV5-4 with TRBJ2-1; TRBD1 agrees at 9 bases. The CDR3 is made up of 15 amino acids. The germline CDR1 and CDR2 sequences are SGHNT and YYREEE (reference sequence). V lost 4 bases and J lost 6; bases outside the gene matches: 8. The chain's CDR3 is CASSKGQGTPNEQFF. In DNA form, the CDR3 reads TGTGCCAGCAGCAAAGGACAGGGGACGCCCAATGAGCAGTTCTTC.

The rearrangement links TRBV18 to TRBJ2-5; 8 nucleotides align to TRBD2. The junction had 17 bases not matched to a gene; V was cut back by 6 bases and J by 11 bases. CDR3 length equals 15 residues. Per germline, CDR1 KGHSH and CDR2 LQKENI. This chain's CDR3 is CASSPSTSDKLKQYF. The CDR3 coding sequence is TGTGCCAGCTCCCCCTCGACTAGCGACAAGCTCAAACAGTACTTC.

This clone came up once. CDR3 sequence: CASGISGINTEAFF. The CDR3 DNA reads as TGCGCCAGCGGAATCAGCGGGATTAACACTGAAGCTTTCTTT. The gene calls are TRBV5-1 and TRBJ1-1; the D is unclear. The germline V gene encodes CDR1 SGHRS and CDR2 YFSETQ. The length of the CDR3 is 14 residues. Between the trimmed V and J ends, which lost 7 bases and 2 bases, there was a span of 15 bases.

The rearrangement links TRBV25-1 to TRBJ2-5, with TRBD1 matching over 7 bases. Trimming took 9 bases from V and 4 from J; bases not matched to a gene: 5. CDR3 length: 12 residues. Germline V CDR1 and CDR2: MGHDK, SYGVNS. CDR3 amino acids: CASNTGVETQYF. The CDR3 region has the DNA TGTGCCAGTAATACAGGGGTAGAGACCCAGTACTTC.

The chain's CDR3 is CASGGALSYEQYF. The CDR3 DNA reads as TGTGCCAGCGGGGGGGCCCTTTCCTACGAGCAGTACTTC. The V call is TRBV2, the J call TRBJ2-7; D may be TRBD2 (7 bases). Looked up from germline, CDR1 is SNHLY and CDR2 is FYNNEI. This CDR3 contains 13 residues. V was pared by 8 bases and J by 1 base, with 12 bases between.

The chain is built from TRBV4-1 and TRBJ1-4; no reliable D call. Between the trimmed V and J ends, which lost 4 bases and 3 bases, there was a span of 15 bases. The CDR3 has 16 residues. CDR1 is MGHRA and CDR2 is YSYEKL in the germline V gene. DNA of the CDR3: TGCGCCAGCAGCCCACAGCGGGTCAGGTCTAATGAAAAACTGTTTTTT. Translation gives CASSPQRVRSNEKLFF.

The genes are TRBV11-2 and TRBJ1-1, with 7 bases identical to TRBD1. Germline V gene data show CDR1 as SGHAT and CDR2 as FQNNGV. The V gene end was trimmed by 7 bases and the J gene end by 6 bases; junction bases not matched to a gene: 8. The CDR3 length is 13 residues. The CDR3 nucleotides are TGTGCCAGCACCATGACAGGGAGAGCTGAAGCTTTCTTT. It yields the protein CASTMTGRAEAFF.